The clone carrying this TCR beta chain was detected only once. This record belongs to a study of cytomegalovirus exposure and HLA in healthy donors. V gave up 4 bases and J gave up 1 base, with 13 bases separating them. The CDR3 is 15 amino acids. The germline CDR1 and CDR2 sequences are LNHDA and SQIVND (reference sequence). Libraries were prepared by immunoSEQ multiplex PCR; TCRdb keeps only in-frame clonotypes and omits some of them. The sample has about 130,000 clones; 70% to 85% are singletons. This TCR derives from a man aged 25 to 40 in good health and CMV-seropositive. This chain connects TRBV19 to TRBJ1-1, with D unresolved. The material sequenced was PBMCs. The CDR3 DNA reads as TGTGCCAGTAGTAATTTGGACTACACGAACACTGAAGCTTTCTTT. Protein: CASSNLDYTNTEAFF.